This TCR beta chain was identified in a study of early T cells in non-severe SARS-CoV-2 infection. Study at large: The study sequenced bulk RNA from unsorted whole blood, with chains unpaired.

This clonotype has a count of ten or more. The antigen remains unidentified. General study results and limits: Matches to VDJdb favored anti-spike CD8 responses and missed private and CD4 specificities.

The V gene end was trimmed by 6 bases and the J gene end by 6 bases; junction bases not matched to a gene: 4. The CDR3 is made up of 12 amino acids. Germline V gene sequence: CDR1 DFQATT, CDR2 SNEGSKA (reference sequence). As part of library construction, unique molecular identifiers were attached to individual cDNA molecules. TCRdb re-derived calls from the 5' RACE reads in MiXCR, one entry per CDR3 protein. The profile shows 75,000 to 80,000 distinct CDR3 sequences, 8.5% to 10% of them singletons. The sequence was obtained from an adult who was a healthcare worker with PCR-confirmed SARS-CoV-2 infection or an uninfected control (not recorded which). The sequenced material came from whole blood. The chain uses TRBV20-1 and TRBJ1-5; 8 bases are shared with TRBD1. The DNA for the CDR3 is TGCAGTGCCGGACAGGGATCTCAGCCCCAGCATTTT. It yields the protein CSAGQGSQPQHF.